The clone carrying this T cell receptor (beta chain) was recorded only once. This may arise from a read error, as a much more abundant clone is one base away. The CDR3 totals 14 residues. Germline values: CDR1 SGHTA, CDR2 FQGTGA. This record belongs to a study of T-cell reconstitution after alpha-beta-depleted transplantation in children. A TCRbeta library incorporating unique molecular identifiers was prepared. MiXCR was run by TCRdb on the PCR reads, yielding one entry per CDR3 protein. The sample records about half a million distinct CDR3 sequences, roughly an eighth being singletons. Source: PBMCs from the stem cell graft donor, taken from the stem cell graft. This TCR was recovered from a human donor who donated a stem cell graft to a child with combined immunodeficiency. The V and J genes are TRBV7-3 and TRBJ2-3; tentatively, D is TRBD2 (5 bases). The CDR3 sequence is CAISLGSLADTQYF. DNA for the CDR3: TGTGCCATCAGCTTAGGGAGCCTGGCAGATACGCAGTATTTT.